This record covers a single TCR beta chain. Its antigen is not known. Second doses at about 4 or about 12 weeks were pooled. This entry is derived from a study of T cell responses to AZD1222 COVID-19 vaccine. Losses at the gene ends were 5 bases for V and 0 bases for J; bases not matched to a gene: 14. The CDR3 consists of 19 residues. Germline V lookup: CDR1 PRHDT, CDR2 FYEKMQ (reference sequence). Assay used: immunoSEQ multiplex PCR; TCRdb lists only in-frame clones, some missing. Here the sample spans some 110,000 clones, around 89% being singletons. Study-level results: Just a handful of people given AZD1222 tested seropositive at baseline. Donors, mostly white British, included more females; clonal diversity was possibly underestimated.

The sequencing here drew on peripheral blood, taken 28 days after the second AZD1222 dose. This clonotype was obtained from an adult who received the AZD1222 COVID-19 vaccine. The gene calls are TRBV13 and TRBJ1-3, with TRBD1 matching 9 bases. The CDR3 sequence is CASSPLTGGPKNSGNTIYF. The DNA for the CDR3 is TGTGCCAGCAGCCCGTTGACAGGGGGGCCCAAAAACTCTGGAAACACCATATATTTT. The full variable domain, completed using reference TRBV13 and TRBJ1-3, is AAGVIQSPRHLIKEKRETATLKCYPIPRHDTVYWYQQGPGQDPQFLISFYEKMQSDKGSIPDRFSAQQFSDYHSELNMSSLELGDSALYFCASSPLTGGPKNSGNTIYFGEGSWLTVV.